This TCR beta chain was captured in a study of CD8+ T cells in alopecia areata. RNA extraction and reverse transcription yielded cDNA as sequencing template. The method was immunoSEQ multiplex PCR; TCRdb's version includes in-frame clones alone and lacks a portion of them. The data contain 150,000 to 200,000 clones, around three fifths of them singletons. The CDR3 covers 13 residues. Germline CDR1 and CDR2: MNHEY and SVGAGI. V lost 0 bases to trimming and J lost 4 bases, with 7 bases between them. As to treatment: oral pan-JAK inhibitor, 5-10 mg twice daily. This specimen consisted of CD4+ T cells sorted from blood, obtained at week 24, from a patient treated with tofacitinib. The chain carries TRBV6-5 and TRBJ2-7; weak D call: TRBD2 (5 bases). The receptor's source is a human donor with alopecia areata. CDR3 nucleotides: TGTGCCAGCAGTTACTCGAGGGAATACGAGCAGTACTTC. It codes for CASSYSREYEQYF.